This T cell receptor beta chain comes out of a study of CXCR3-negative and CXCR3-positive naive CD8 T cells (dated by TCRdb to the late 2010s). With respect to the entire study: In total, 130 million to 150 million TRB reads were obtained, or roughly 1.5 +/- 0.3 million reads per library. For the TRBV-TRBJ cluster analysis, the naive subsets came from about five donors, while the memory cells came from 3 donors. The diversity and physicochemical repertoire analyses included more than ten donors pooled from two independent experiments. What the authors observed across the whole study: Both naive subsets had comparably high repertoire diversity, while memory CD8+ T cells had much lower repertoire diversity. Because surface CD5, which is linked to self-reactivity in mice, was comparable between the naive subsets, TCR interaction strength was also inferred from the physicochemical properties of TRB CDR3s. Freshly isolated PBMCs were used for most assays because CXCR3 expression partially decreased after cryopreservation. Within the same donor, TRBV-TRBJ usage looked similar between naive CXCR3-negative and CXCR3-positive cells, but memory cells had distinct patterns.

Reading from cysteine to phenylalanine, the CDR3 counts 18 amino acids. This entry has no DNA. CDR1 and CDR2, looked up from the germline V gene, are MNHEY and SVGEGT. A remark on this clonotype: Its recognized antigen is unknown.

TCRdb names NextSeq 550 as the instrument used. The Human TCR Profiling Kit (MiLaboratory) was used to prepare UMI-labeled 5' RACE TRB cDNA libraries. cDNA synthesis used the entire amount of extracted RNA, and PCR amplification then used the entire amount of cDNA produced. Libraries were prepared in parallel with an identical number of PCR cycles. As for how the authors treated the data: MIGEC and MiXCR extracted about 50,000 +/- 10,000 unique UMI-labeled TRB cDNA molecules per library, requiring at least two reads per UMI. An average of roughly 40,000 +/- 10,000 functional in-frame TRB CDR3 nucleotide clonotypes without stop codons was found per library. After downsampling to 5000 UMI-labeled TRB molecules per sample, diversity metrics, including normalized Shannon-Wiener and Chao1, were computed in VDJtools. VDJtools computed clonotype-size-weighted physicochemical properties of the central five CDR3 residues: interaction energy, strength, volume and Kidera factor 4. Following reprocessing of the reads by TCRdb, the data hold one row per CDR3 protein sequence and no DNA is available. TCRdb, not the original authors, processed these V and J calls. This specimen's table enumerates approximately 38,000 distinct CDR3 sequences. The biggest ten clones account for less than 9.5% of the sample.

Each CD8+ T cell subset was flow-sorted in triplicate, and 250,000 to 350,000 cells per subset were placed directly into RLT lysis buffer. Peripheral blood mononuclear cells were isolated from buffy coats using standard density gradient centrifugation. Total RNA was extracted from sorted cells using an RNeasy Mini Kit. The clonotype was recovered from a human donor in good health. Some clones in this sample may be carry-over from other donors' samples. The specimen sequenced was memory CD8+ T cells from blood. Taken with the paper, the label for cell subset or site translates to: conventional CD8+ memory T cells (TMEM), sorted as controls. Recombination connected TRBV6-2 or TRBV6-3 to TRBJ1-5; there is no DNA to check the TCRdb D call of TRBD1. The CDR3 is CASSQPGQGDYSNQPQHF.